This record covers a single T cell receptor beta chain. What it recognizes is unknown. Participants who had HIV were, without exception, treated in the United States. These data belong to a study of long-term antiretroviral therapy in people with HIV. Study observations and caveats: Dominating the repertoire at all time points were the clones that expanded before ART. Among HIV repertoires, CDR3 length ranges were narrower than those of controls. The data indicate that diversity increased after ART but remained below transplant donor controls.

The CDR3 is made up of 14 amino acids. Trimming pared 5 bases from V and 3 bases from J, leaving 10 bases between. Germline CDR1 is MNHEY and CDR2 is SMNVEV (reference sequence). Researchers ran immunoSEQ v3.0 at survey level. Generated by immunoSEQ multiplex PCR, the TCRdb table keeps only in-frame clones and is missing some. This table has under 45,000 clones, roughly four fifths appearing once. The chain couples TRBV27 to TRBJ2-2, with D possibly TRBD1 on 6 matching bases. The TCR was taken from a man in his late teens or twenties with HIV. Source: unsorted PBMCs, taken 1 year after starting antiretroviral therapy. The CDR3 DNA follows: TGTGCCAGCAGTCGTAGACAGGACACCGGGGAGCTGTTTTTT. Translating it yields CASSRRQDTGELFF.